The 11 T cell receptor beta chains in this list originate from one sample, sequenced in a study of blood T cell repertoires in COVID-19. The data were produced by immunoSEQ multiplex PCR, yet TCRdb's version contains in-frame clones alone and is incomplete. Of 170,000 or so clones listed, more than 75% are singletons. Sequenced material: peripheral blood. These receptor sequences come from a woman aged 70-85 years with COVID-19, enrolled during active disease.

This chain connects TRBV6-5 to TRBJ2-3; TRBD2 aligns across 8 bases. Germline values: CDR1 MNHEY, CDR2 SVGAGI. The CDR3 covers 16 residues. V lost 0 bases and J lost 2; bases outside the gene matches: 4. CDR3 region: CASSYSRREATDTQYF. The CDR3 bases are TGTGCCAGCAGTTACTCCCGGCGGGAGGCCACAGATACGCAGTATTTT.

This clone was detected once. The chain joins TRBV10-3 to TRBJ2-7, with 14 nucleotides matching TRBD2. The CDR3 sequence is 15 residues long. Germline V gene lookup returns CDR1 ENHRY and CDR2 SYGVKD. Trimming removed 6 bases from V and 4 bases from J; junction bases left unmatched: 5. CDR3 DNA sequence: TGTGCCATCAGAACCCGGACTAGCGGGAGGTACGAGCAGTACTTC. It encodes CAIRTRTSGRYEQYF.

The chain's CDR3 is CASSLTVNTEAFF. The DNA of the CDR3 is TGTGCCAGCAGCTTAACGGTGAACACTGAAGCTTTCTTT. V and J are TRBV7-6 and TRBJ1-1; D not certain. Trimming left V 2 bases short and J 0 bases short, with 4 bases between. The CDR3 has 13 residues. CDR1 SGHVS and CDR2 FNYEAQ come from the germline V gene.

This chain joins TRBV6-5 and TRBJ1-6; 7 bases are shared with TRBD1. The CDR3 consists of 12 residues. Unmatched junction bases numbered 5, after V lost 6 bases and J lost 12 bases. Germline CDR1 reads MNHEY; CDR2 reads SVGAGI. The CDR3 protein is CASRTGFLPLHF. The DNA for the CDR3 is TGTGCCAGCAGGACAGGGTTTTTACCCCTCCACTTT.

The chain links TRBV7-8 to TRBJ1-2; 8 bases map to TRBD1. CDR3 length: 13 amino acids. Germline CDR1 SGHVS, CDR2 FQNEAQ. Germline trimming cut 5 bases from V and 8 bases from J; bases unmatched to any gene: 7. CDR3 nucleotide sequence: TGTGCCAGCAGCCGGACAGGGATAGTAGGCTACACCTTC. Its translation is CASSRTGIVGYTF.

This clone was counted once. CDR3 protein: CASSLFVPANYGYTF. The CDR3 DNA sequence: TGCGCCAGCAGCTTGTTTGTCCCCGCTAACTATGGCTACACCTTC. This chain links TRBV5-1 with TRBJ1-2; the D is unclear. The CDR3 extends over 15 amino acids. V was pared by 1 base and J by 0 bases, with 10 bases between. CDR1 and CDR2 from the germline V gene are SGHRS and YFSETQ.

This rearrangement joins TRBV28 to TRBJ1-2; tentatively, D is TRBD1 (5 bases). Trimming stripped 2 bases from V and 7 bases from J, with 14 bases between. Germline V lookup: CDR1 MDHEN, CDR2 SYDVKM. The CDR3 contains 14 residues. CDR3 nucleotides: TGTGCCAGCAGTTTAGCGGGGCGCGGAATTGGCTACACCTTC. It yields the protein CASSLAGRGIGYTF.

This clone came up once. V and J are TRBV6-5 and TRBJ1-5; 9 nucleotides match TRBD1. CDR3 length: 15 residues. V lost 6 bases to trimming and J lost 6 bases; unmatched junction nucleotides: 9. The germline gives CDR1 MNHEY, CDR2 SVGAGI. The CDR3 sequence: CASSAGTGSLQPQHF. CDR3 in DNA: TGTGCCAGCAGCGCCGGGACAGGGTCTCTTCAGCCCCAGCATTTT.

The chain couples TRBV12-1 to TRBJ2-5; the listed D gene, TRBD2, was not tested against the DNA. TRBV12-1 is an annotated pseudogene. This CDR3 has 16 residues. CDR3 loop: CASSSTSGRRRGTQYF. The CDR3 DNA is TGTGCCAGCAGCTCGACTAGCGGGAGGCGCCGTGGGACCCAGTACTTC.

CDR3 bases: TGTGCCAGCAGCAAGAGACAGGGAGTAGACACCATATATTTT. Translating it yields CASSKRQGVDTIYF. The chain has TRBV5-8 and TRBJ1-3; TRBD1 aligns across 7 bases. V lost 4 bases and J lost 8; bases outside the gene matches: 9. This CDR3 has 14 amino acids. Germline V gives CDR1 SGHTS, CDR2 YDEGEE.

The table lists this clone with many counts. This rearrangement joins TRBV15 to TRBJ2-1, with a tentative D call TRBD2 (5 bases). CDR1 is LNHNV, CDR2 YYDKDF, per germline (reference sequence). The V gene lost 1 base and the J gene lost 9 bases, with 10 bases spanning the gap. The CDR3 sequence is 13 residues long. This CDR3 reads CATSRGRESEQFF. The CDR3 DNA follows: TGTGCCACCAGCAGAGGTAGGGAGAGTGAGCAGTTCTTC.